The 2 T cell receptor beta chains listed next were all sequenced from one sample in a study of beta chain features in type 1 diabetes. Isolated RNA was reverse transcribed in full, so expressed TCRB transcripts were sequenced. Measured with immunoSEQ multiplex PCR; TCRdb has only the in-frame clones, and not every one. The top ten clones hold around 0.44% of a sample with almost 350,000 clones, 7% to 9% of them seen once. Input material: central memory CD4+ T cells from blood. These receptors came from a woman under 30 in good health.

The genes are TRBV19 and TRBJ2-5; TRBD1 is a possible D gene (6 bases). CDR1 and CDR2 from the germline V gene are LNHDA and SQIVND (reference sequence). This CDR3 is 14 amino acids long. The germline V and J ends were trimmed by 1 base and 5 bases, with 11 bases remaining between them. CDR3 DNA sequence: TGTGCCAGTAGTATAGCGGCAGGGGTCGAGACCCAGTACTTC. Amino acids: CASSIAAGVETQYF.

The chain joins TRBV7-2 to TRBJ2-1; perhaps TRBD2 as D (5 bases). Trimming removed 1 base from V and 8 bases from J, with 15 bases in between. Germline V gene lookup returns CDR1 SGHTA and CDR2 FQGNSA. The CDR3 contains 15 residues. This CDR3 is CASSLGLVRADEQFF. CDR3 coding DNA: TGTGCCAGCAGCTTAGGGCTCGTGAGGGCCGATGAGCAGTTCTTC.